The present T cell receptor (beta chain) was sequenced within a study of T cells in Graves' hyperthyroidism and ophthalmopathy. Study context: Blood was drawn when the patient was first diagnosed and still untreated.

It was RNA transcripts that yielded the amplified TCR beta CDR3 regions. The TCR CDR3 was amplified in a first-round RT-PCR using the HTBI primer set. TCRdb reanalysed the multiplex PCR reads using MiXCR and keeps one entry per CDR3 protein. The data show about 840,000 distinct CDR3 sequences, around 38% seen once. In this sample, this clonotype turned up a few times. For Graves' hyperthyroidism to be stable, ophthalmopathy could not progress within 18 months. Patients having uncontrolled infection, another autoimmune disease, pregnancy or lactation were not included. On the basis of clinical symptoms, serum thyroxine and TRAb, thyroid ultrasound and orbital computed tomography, diagnoses were made. The V and J ends lost 3 bases and 4 bases respectively, with 9 bases between them. The CDR3 length is 13 residues. Germline values: CDR1 SQVTM, CDR2 ANQGSEA.

The material sequenced was blood. This receptor was taken from a man aged 18 to 30 with Graves' hyperthyroidism. The V gene is TRBV29-1, the J gene TRBJ2-2; D is unresolved. CDR3 sequence (DNA): TGCAGCGTTGATTTTGTGGGCACCGGGGAGCTGTTTTTT. Its protein is CSVDFVGTGELFF.